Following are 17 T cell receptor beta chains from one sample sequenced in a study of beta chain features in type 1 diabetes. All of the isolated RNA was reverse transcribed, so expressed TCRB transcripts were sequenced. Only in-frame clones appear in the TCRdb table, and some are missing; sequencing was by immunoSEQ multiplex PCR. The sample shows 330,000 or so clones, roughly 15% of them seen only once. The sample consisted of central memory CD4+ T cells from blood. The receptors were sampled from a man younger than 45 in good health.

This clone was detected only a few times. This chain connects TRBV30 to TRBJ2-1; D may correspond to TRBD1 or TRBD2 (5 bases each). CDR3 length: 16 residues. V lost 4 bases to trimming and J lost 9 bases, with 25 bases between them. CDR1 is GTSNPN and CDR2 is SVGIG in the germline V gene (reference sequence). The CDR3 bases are TGTGCCTGGATGTATGGGTTTGGCCTCTACGGGGCTGAGCAGTTCTTC. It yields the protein CAWMYGFGLYGAEQFF.

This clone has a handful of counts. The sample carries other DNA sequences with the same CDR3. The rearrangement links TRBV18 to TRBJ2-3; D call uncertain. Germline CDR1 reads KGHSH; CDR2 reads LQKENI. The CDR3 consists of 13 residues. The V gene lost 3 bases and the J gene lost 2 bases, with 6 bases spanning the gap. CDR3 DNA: TGTGCCAGCTCACCGCCCAACACAGATACGCAGTATTTT. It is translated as CASSPPNTDTQYF.

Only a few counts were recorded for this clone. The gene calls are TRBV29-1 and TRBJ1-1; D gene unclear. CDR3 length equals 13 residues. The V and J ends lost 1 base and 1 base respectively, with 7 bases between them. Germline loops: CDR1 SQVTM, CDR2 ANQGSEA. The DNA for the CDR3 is TGCAGCGTTGAAGCCAACTCGAACACTGAAGCTTTCTTT. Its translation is CSVEANSNTEAFF. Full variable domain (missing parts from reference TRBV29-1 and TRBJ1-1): SAVISQKPSRDICQRGTSLTIQCQVDSQVTMMFWYRQQPGQSLTLIATANQGSEATYESGFVIDKFPISRPNLTFSTLTVSNMSPEDSSIYLCSVEANSNTEAFFGQGTRLTVV.

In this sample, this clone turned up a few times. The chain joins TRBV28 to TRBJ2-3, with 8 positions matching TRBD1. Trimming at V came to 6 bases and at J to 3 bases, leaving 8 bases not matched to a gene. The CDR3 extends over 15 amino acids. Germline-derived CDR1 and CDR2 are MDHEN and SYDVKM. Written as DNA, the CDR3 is TGTGCCAGCAGCCCGACAGGGGAAGGGACAGATACGCAGTATTTT. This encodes CASSPTGEGTDTQYF.

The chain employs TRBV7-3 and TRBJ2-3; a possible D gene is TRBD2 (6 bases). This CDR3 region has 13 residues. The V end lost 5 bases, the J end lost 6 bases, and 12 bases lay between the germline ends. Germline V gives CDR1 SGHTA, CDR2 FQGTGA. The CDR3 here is CASSHGSSDTQYF. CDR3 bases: TGTGCCAGCAGCCACGGGAGTTCCGATACGCAGTATTTT. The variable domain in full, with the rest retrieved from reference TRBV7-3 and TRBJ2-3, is GAGVSQTPSNKVTEKGKYVELRCDPISGHTALYWYRQSLGQGPEFLIYFQGTGAADDSGLPNDRFFAVRPEGSVSTLKIQRTERGDSAVYLCASSHGSSDTQYFGPGTRLTVL.

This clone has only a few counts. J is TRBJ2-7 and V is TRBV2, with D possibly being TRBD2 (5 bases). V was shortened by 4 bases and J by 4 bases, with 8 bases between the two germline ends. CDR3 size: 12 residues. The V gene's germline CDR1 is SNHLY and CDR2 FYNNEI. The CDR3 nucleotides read TGTGCCAGCAGTGTACGGGGATACGAGCAGTACTTC. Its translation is CASSVRGYEQYF. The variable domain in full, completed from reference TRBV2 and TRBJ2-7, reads EPEVTQTPSHQVTQMGQEVILRCVPISNHLYFYWYRQILGQKVEFLVSFYNNEISEKSEIFDDQFSVERPDGSNFTLKIRSTKLEDSAMYFCASSVRGYEQYFGPGTRLTVT.

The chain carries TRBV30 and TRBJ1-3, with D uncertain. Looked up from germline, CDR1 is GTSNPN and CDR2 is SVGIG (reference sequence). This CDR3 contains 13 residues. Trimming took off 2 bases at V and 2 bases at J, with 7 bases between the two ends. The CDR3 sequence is CAWSTGTGNTIYF. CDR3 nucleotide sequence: TGTGCCTGGAGTACGGGAACTGGAAACACCATATATTTT.

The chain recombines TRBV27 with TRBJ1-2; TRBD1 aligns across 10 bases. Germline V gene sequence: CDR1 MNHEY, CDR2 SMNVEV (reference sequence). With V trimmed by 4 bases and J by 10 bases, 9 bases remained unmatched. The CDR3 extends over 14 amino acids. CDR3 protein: CASSSSGTGAFYTF. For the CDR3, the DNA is TGTGCCAGCAGTTCCTCCGGGACAGGGGCCTTCTACACCTTC.

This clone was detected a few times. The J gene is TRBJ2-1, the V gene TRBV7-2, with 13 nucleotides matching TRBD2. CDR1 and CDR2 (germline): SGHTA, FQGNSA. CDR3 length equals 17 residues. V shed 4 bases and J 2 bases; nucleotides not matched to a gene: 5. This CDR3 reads CASSYTSGRVPYNEQFF. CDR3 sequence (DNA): TGTGCCAGCAGCTACACTAGCGGGAGGGTGCCCTACAATGAGCAGTTCTTC.

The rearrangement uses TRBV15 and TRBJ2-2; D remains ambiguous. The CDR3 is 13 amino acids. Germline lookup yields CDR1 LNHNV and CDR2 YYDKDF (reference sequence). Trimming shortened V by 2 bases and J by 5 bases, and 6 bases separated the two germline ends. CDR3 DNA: TGTGCCACCAGCAGAATCAATACCGGGGAGCTGTTTTTT. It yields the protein CATSRINTGELFF.

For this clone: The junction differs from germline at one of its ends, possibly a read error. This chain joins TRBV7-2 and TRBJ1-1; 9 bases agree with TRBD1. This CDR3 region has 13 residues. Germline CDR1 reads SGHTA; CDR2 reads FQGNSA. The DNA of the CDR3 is TGTGCCAGCAGCTTGGACAGGGGTACTGAGGCTTTCTTT. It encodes CASSLDRGTEAFF.

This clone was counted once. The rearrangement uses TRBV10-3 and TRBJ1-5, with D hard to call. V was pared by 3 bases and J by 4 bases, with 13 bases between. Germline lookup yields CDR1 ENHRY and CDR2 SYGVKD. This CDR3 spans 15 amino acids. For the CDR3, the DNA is TGTGCCATCAGTGAAGGAAGTCAGGAAAATCAGCCCCAGCATTTT. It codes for CAISEGSQENQPQHF.

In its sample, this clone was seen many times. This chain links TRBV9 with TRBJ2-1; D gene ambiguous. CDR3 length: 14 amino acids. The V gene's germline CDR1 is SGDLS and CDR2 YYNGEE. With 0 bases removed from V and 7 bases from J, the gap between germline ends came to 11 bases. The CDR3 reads CASSVGRRQNEQFF. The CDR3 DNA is TGTGCCAGCAGCGTAGGTAGACGGCAAAATGAGCAGTTCTTC.

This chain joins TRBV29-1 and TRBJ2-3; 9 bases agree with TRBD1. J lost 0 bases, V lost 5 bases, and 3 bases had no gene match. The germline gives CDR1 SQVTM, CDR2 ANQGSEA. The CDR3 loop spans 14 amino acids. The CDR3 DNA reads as TGCAGCGTTATGGACAGGGGAAGCACAGATACGCAGTATTTT. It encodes CSVMDRGSTDTQYF.

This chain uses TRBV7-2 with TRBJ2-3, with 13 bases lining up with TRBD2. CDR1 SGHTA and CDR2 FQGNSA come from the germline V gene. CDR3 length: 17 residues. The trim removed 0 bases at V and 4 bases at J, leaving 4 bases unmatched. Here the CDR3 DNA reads TGTGCCAGCAGCTTAGCGCGACTAGCGGGGGGCTCAGATACGCAGTATTTT. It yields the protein CASSLARLAGGSDTQYF.

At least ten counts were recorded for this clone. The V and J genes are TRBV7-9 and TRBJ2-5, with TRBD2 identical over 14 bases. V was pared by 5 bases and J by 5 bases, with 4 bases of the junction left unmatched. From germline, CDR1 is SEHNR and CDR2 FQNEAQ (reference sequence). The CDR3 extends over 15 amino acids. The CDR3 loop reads CASSPGLAGAETQYF. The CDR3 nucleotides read TGTGCCAGCAGCCCGGGACTAGCGGGGGCGGAGACCCAGTACTTC.

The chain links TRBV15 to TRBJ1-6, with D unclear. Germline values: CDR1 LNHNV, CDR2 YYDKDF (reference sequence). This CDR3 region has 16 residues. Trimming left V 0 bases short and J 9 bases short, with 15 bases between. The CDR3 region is CATSRDPVSRSSPLHF. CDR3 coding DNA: TGTGCCACCAGCAGAGATCCGGTTTCGAGGAGTTCACCCCTCCACTTT.